This record covers a single T cell receptor (beta chain). All donors were healthy HIV-negative adults lacking recent acute infections or vaccinations. This entry belongs to a study of shared clonotypes between healthy human individuals. Across the study: The donor pool was made up of two women and a few men aged 18 to 49.

Authors' data handling: As immunoSEQ supplied junction-only sequences (without quality scores), filtering differed. The data were produced by immunoSEQ multiplex PCR, yet TCRdb's version contains in-frame clones alone and is incomplete. V and J calls and clone size are as listed in that table; D and trimming were resolved from the DNA. Among over 2 million clones listed, 85% to 95% were seen once. This CDR3 has 15 amino acids. V was cut by 7 bases and J by 0 bases, with 16 bases left in between. Germline CDR1 reads LNHDA; CDR2 reads SQIVND (reference sequence). The clonotype comes from a man between 18 and 29 years old in good health. Some clones in this sample may be carry-over from other donors' samples. This chain uses TRBV19 with TRBJ2-7, with D maybe TRBD1 (5 bases). Sequencing was carried out using naive CD4+ T cells from PBMCs. Subset noted: CD45RA+ positively selected. The CDR3 coding sequence is TGTGCCAGTACCGCGCGATTGGGGCTCTCCTACGAGCAGTACTTC. Residues: CASTARLGLSYEQYF.